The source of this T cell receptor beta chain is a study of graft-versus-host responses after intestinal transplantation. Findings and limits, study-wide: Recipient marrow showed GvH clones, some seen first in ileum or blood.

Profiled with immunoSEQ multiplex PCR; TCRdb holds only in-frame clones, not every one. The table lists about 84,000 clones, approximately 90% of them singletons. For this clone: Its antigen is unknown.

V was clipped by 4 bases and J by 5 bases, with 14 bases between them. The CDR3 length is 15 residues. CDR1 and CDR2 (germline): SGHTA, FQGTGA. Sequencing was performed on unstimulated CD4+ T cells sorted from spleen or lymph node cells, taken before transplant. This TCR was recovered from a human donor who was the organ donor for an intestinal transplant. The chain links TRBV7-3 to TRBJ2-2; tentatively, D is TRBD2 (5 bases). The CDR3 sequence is CASSSPRPGTGELFF. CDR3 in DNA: TGTGCCAGCAGCTCCCCAAGGCCGGGGACCGGGGAGCTGTTTTTT.